The entry that follows covers one T cell receptor beta chain sequence. In the sort, naive CD8 T cells were defined as CD8+CD4-CCR7+CD45RA+. TCRdb re-derived calls from the PCR reads in MiXCR, one entry per CDR3 protein. Among tens of thousands of distinct CDR3 sequences, 24% were seen once, and the ten largest hold over 0.95%. The V gene lost 1 base and the J gene lost 4 bases, with 9 bases spanning the gap. This CDR3 is 14 amino acids long. The sample is drawn from a study of molecular identifiers for immune sequencing clone quantification. The sample consisted of naive CD8+ T cells from blood, with Jurkat cell RNA spiked in. Subset of the sample: FACS-sorted CD8+CD4-CCR7+CD45RA+ naive T cells. The chain uses TRBV12-3 or TRBV12-4 and TRBJ2-3, with D hard to call. This TCR was recovered from a human donor in good health. Some libraries in this study had Jurkat cell RNA spiked in. As DNA, the CDR3 is TGTGCCAGCAGTTTAGTGAGCGTTGCAGATACGCAGTATTTT. Translating it yields CASSLVSVADTQYF.